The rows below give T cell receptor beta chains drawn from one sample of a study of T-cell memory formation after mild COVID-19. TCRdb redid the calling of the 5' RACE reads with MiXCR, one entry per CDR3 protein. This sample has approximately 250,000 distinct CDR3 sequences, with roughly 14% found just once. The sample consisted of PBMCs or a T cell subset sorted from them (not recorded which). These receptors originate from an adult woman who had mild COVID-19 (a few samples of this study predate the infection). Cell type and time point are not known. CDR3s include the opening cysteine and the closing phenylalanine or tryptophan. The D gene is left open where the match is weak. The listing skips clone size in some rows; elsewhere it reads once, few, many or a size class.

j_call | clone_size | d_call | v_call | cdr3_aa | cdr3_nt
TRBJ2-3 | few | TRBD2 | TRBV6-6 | CASSYYGTSVVFTQYF | TGTGCCAGCAGTTACTACGGGACTAGCGTTGTTTTTACGCAGTATTTT
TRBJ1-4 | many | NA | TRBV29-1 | CSVSFGGEKLFF | TGCAGCGTTAGTTTCGGGGGTGAAAAACTGTTTTTT
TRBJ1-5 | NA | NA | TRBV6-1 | CASSKDGGGQPQHF | TGTGCCAGCAGTAAGGATGGGGGTGGTCAGCCCCAGCATTTT
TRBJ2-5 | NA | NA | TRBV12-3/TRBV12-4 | CASSHRDGSSVETQYF | TGTGCCAGCAGTCACCGGGACGGATCATCAGTGGAGACCCAGTACTTC
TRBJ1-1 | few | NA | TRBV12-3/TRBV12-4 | CASSLNREVTEAFF | TGTGCCAGCAGTTTGAACAGGGAGGTCACTGAAGCTTTCTTT
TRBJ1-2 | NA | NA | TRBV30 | CAWSTGTLAYGYTF | TGTGCCTGGAGCACAGGAACTCTTGCCTATGGCTACACCTTC
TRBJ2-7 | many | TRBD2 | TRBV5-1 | CASSTSGGNYEQYF | TGCGCCAGCAGCACTAGCGGGGGAAACTACGAGCAGTACTTC
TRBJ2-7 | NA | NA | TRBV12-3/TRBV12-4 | CASSYSTRGGLTKNGHDYEQYF | TGTGCCAGCAGTTACTCAACAAGGGGCGGACTCACGAAGAATGGACACGACTACGAGCAGTACTTC
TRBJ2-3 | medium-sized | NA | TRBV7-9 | CASSFRFSILGGTTDTQYF | TGTGCCAGCAGCTTTCGATTTAGTATTCTGGGGGGAACCACAGATACGCAGTATTTT
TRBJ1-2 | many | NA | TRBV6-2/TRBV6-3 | CASSYLPGTGNF | TGTGCCAGCAGTTATCTCCCCGGGACCGGAAACTTC
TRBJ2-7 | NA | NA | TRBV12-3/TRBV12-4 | CASSLALGRAYEQYF | TGTGCCAGCAGTTTGGCCCTTGGCAGGGCCTACGAGCAGTACTTC
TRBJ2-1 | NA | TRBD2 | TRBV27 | CASRRGGRALNEQFF | TGTGCCAGCAGGAGGGGCGGGAGGGCCTTGAATGAGCAGTTCTTC
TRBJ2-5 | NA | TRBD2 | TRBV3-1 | CASSHGAGVTRETQYF | TGTGCCAGCAGCCATGGTGCGGGGGTCACGAGGGAGACCCAGTACTTC
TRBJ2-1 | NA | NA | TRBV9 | CASSVDPRDYNEQFF | TGTGCCAGCAGCGTAGATCCCCGAGACTACAATGAGCAGTTCTTC
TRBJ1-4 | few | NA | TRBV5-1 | CASSLESPNEKLFF | TGCGCCAGCAGCTTGGAGAGTCCTAATGAAAAACTGTTTTTT
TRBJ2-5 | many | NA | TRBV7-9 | CASSSREPQETQYF | TGTGCCAGCAGCTCGAGGGAACCTCAAGAGACCCAGTACTTC
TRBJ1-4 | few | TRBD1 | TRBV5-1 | CASSFGTGNEKLFF | TGCGCCAGCAGCTTTGGGACAGGGAATGAAAAACTGTTTTTT
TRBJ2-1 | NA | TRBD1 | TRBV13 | CASSLAPGQSYNEQFF | TGTGCCAGCAGCTTGGCACCGGGACAGAGCTACAATGAGCAGTTCTTC
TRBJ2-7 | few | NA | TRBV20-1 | CSASSGDIYEQYF | TGCAGTGCTAGTTCCGGGGATATCTACGAGCAGTACTTC
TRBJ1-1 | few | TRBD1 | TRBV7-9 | CAGKYGTVGEAFF | TGTGCCGGGAAGTACGGGACAGTAGGTGAAGCTTTCTTT
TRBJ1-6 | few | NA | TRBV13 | CASSYEDRNSPLHF | TGTGCCAGCAGTTACGAGGATCGAAATTCACCCCTCCACTTT
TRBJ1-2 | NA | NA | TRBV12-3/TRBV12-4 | CASSLSYRFNYGYTF | TGTGCCAGCAGTTTATCTTACAGATTTAACTATGGCTACACCTTC
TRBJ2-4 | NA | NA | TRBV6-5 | CASSYGGTAKNIQYF | TGTGCCAGCAGTTACGGGGGGACAGCCAAAAACATTCAGTACTTC
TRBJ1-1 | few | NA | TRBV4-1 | CASSQDRGVEAFF | TGCGCCAGCAGCCAAGATAGGGGGGTTGAAGCTTTCTTT
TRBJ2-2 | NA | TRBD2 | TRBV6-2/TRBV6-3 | CASRRGRDYNTGELFF | TGTGCCAGCAGACGCGGCCGGGACTACAACACCGGGGAGCTGTTTTTT
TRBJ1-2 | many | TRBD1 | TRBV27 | CASRRGGPNLYGYTF | TGTGCCAGCCGCAGAGGGGGCCCCAACCTCTATGGCTACACCTTC
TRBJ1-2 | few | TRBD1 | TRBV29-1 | CSVQDRGRSGYTF | TGCAGCGTTCAGGACAGGGGGAGGTCTGGCTACACCTTC
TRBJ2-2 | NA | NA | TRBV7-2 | CASSLARSGMVVFF | TGTGCCAGCAGCTTAGCGAGGTCGGGAATGGTGGTGTTTTTT
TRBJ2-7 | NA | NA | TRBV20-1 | CSAIPGANSGEQYF | TGCAGTGCTATCCCGGGGGCTAACTCTGGCGAGCAGTACTTC
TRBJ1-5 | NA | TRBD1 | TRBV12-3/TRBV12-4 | CASSFGTVKPPQHF | TGTGCCAGCAGTTTTGGGACAGTTAAGCCGCCCCAGCATTTT
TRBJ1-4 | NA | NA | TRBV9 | CASSVGVTNEKLFF | TGTGCCAGCAGCGTAGGGGTAACTAATGAAAAACTGTTTTTT
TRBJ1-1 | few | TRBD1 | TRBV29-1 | CSVYGTGDTEAFF | TGCAGCGTTTACGGCACAGGGGACACTGAAGCTTTCTTT
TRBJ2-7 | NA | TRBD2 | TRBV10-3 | CAISEGTSGQESEQYF | TGTGCCATCAGTGAGGGGACTAGCGGGCAAGAAAGCGAGCAGTACTTC
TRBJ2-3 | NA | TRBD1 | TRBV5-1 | CASSLAWPGGLGGTDTQYF | TGCGCCAGCAGCTTGGCGTGGCCAGGGGGCCTCGGGGGCACAGATACGCAGTATTTT
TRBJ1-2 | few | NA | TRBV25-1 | CASSERQDYGYTF | TGTGCCAGCAGTGAGCGACAGGATTATGGCTACACCTTC
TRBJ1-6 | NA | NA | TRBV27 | CASSSSHRVPTHRSPLHF | TGTGCCAGCAGTTCCTCCCACAGGGTGCCGACCCATAGGTCACCCCTCCACTTT
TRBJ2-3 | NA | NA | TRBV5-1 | CASSLPGGPSDTQYF | TGCGCCAGCAGCTTGCCCGGGGGGCCGTCAGATACGCAGTATTTT
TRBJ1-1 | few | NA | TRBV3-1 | CASSQAGHVNTEAFF | TGTGCCAGCAGCCAAGCGGGACATGTGAACACTGAAGCTTTCTTT
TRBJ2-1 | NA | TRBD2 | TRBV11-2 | CASSLDIRLAGDNNEQFF | TGTGCCAGCAGCTTAGATATTAGGCTAGCGGGAGACAACAATGAGCAGTTCTTC
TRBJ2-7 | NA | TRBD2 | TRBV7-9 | CASSFRGGRRYEQYF | TGTGCCAGCAGCTTCCGGGGGGGCAGGCGATACGAGCAGTACTTC
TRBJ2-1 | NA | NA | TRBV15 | CATSRDPLWNNEQFF | TGTGCCACCAGCAGAGATCCCCTCTGGAACAATGAGCAGTTCTTC
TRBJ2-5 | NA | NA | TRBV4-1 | CASSQVGLTMGETQYF | TGCGCCAGCAGCCAAGTAGGCCTCACGATGGGGGAGACCCAGTACTTC
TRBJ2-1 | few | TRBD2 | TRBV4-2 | CASTPNTGTSGVNEQFF | TGTGCCAGCACCCCCAATACCGGGACTAGCGGGGTAAATGAGCAGTTCTTC
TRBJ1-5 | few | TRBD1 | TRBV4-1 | CASSQERGQGSNQPQHF | TGCGCCAGCAGCCAAGAAAGGGGACAGGGGTCCAATCAGCCCCAGCATTTT
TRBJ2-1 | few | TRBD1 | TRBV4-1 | CASSQTRTGPLLSYNEQFF | TGCGCCAGCAGCCAAACGCGGACAGGGCCTTTGCTCTCCTACAATGAGCAGTTCTTC
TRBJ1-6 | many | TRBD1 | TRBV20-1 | CSASRNRGRDSPLHF | TGCAGTGCTTCCAGAAACAGGGGGAGGGATTCACCCCTCCACTTT
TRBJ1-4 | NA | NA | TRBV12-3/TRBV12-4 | CASRKASMTPQREKLFF | TGTGCCAGCAGAAAGGCGTCCATGACTCCCCAAAGGGAAAAACTGTTTTTT
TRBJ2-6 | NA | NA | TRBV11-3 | CASSLVPGPSGANVLTF | TGTGCCAGCAGCTTAGTTCCAGGACCCTCTGGGGCCAACGTCCTGACTTTC